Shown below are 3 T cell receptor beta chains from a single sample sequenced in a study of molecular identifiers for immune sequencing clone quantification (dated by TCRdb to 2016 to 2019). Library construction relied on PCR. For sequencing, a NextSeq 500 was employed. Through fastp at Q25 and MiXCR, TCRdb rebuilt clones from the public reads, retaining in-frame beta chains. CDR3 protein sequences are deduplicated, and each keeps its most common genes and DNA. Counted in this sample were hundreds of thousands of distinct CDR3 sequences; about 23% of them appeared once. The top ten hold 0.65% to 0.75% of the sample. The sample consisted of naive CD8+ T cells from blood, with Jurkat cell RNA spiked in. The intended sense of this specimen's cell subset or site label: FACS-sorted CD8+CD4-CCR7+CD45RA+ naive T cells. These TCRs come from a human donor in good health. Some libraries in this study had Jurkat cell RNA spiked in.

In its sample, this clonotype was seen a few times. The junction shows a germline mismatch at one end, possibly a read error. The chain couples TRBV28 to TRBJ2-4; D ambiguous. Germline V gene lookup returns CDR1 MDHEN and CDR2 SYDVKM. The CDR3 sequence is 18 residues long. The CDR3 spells CASSFPPVSVLAKNIQCF. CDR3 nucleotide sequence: TGTGCCAGCAGTTTTCCGCCGGTGTCAGTATTAGCCAAAAACATTCAGTGCTTC. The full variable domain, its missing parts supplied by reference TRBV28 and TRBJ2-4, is DVKVTQSSRYLVKRTGEKVFLECVQDMDHENMFWYRQDPGLGLRLIYFSYDVKMKEKGDIPEGYSVSREKKERFSLILESASTNQTSMYLCASSFPPVSVLAKNIQCFGAGTRLSVL.

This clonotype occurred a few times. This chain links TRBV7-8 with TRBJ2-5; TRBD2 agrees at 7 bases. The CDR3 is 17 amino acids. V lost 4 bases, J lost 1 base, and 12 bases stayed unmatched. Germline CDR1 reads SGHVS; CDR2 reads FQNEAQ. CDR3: CASSSPGSRGVQETQYF. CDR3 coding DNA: TGTGCCAGCAGCTCCCCGGGGTCTCGGGGGGTCCAAGAGACCCAGTACTTC.

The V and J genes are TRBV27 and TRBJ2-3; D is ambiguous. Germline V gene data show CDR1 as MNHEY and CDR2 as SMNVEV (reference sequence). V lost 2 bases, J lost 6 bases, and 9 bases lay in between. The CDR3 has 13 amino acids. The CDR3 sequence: CASSLTMPDTQYF. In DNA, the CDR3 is TGTGCCAGCAGTTTAACCATGCCGGATACGCAGTATTTT.